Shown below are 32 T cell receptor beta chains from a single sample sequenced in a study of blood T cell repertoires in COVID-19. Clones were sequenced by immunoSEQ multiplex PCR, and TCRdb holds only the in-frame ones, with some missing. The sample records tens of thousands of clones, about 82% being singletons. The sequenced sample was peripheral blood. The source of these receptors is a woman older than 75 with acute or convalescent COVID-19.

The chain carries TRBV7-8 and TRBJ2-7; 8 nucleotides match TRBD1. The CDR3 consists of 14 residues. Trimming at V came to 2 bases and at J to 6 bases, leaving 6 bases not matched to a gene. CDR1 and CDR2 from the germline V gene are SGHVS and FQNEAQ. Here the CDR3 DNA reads TGTGCCAGCAGCTTACTCGGGACAGGTACCGAGCAGTACTTC. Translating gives CASSLLGTGTEQYF.

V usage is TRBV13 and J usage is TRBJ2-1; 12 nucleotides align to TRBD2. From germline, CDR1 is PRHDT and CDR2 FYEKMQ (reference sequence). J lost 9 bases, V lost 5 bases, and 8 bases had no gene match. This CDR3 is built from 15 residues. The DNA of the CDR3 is TGTGCCAGCAGCCCCCCTAGCGGGGGGGCTGGTGAGCAGTTCTTC. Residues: CASSPPSGGAGEQFF.

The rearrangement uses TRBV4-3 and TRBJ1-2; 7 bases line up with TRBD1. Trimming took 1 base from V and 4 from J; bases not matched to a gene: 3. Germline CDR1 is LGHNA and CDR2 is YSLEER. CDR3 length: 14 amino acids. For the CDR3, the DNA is TGCGCCAGCAGCCAAGTGGGACAGCCCTATGGCTACACCTTC. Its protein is CASSQVGQPYGYTF.

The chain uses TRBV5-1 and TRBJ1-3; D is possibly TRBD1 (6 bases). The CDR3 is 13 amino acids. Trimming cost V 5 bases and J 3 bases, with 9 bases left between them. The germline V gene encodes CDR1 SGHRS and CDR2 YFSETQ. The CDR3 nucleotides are TGCGCCAGCAGTGTAGGGGGTGGAAACACCATATATTTT. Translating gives CASSVGGGNTIYF.

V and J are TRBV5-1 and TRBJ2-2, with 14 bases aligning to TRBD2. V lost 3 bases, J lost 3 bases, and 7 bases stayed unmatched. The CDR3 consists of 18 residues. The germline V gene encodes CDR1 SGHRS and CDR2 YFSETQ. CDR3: CASSSPTSGGAYTGELFF. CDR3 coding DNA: TGCGCCAGCAGCTCACCGACTAGCGGGGGGGCCTACACCGGGGAGCTGTTTTTT.

The CDR3 DNA follows: TGTGCCAGCAGCGAGACTAACTATGGCTACACCTTC. Protein: CASSETNYGYTF. V gene TRBV7-2 combines with J gene TRBJ1-2; D not resolved. Trimming took 5 bases from V and 0 from J, leaving 4 bases between them. The CDR3 length is 12 residues. CDR1 and CDR2 (germline): SGHTA, FQGNSA.

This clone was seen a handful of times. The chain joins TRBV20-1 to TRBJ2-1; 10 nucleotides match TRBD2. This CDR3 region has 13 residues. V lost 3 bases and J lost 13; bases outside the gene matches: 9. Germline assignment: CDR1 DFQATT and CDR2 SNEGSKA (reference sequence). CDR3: CSASFLAGDQQFF. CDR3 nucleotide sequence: TGCAGTGCTAGTTTCCTAGCGGGGGATCAACAGTTCTTC.

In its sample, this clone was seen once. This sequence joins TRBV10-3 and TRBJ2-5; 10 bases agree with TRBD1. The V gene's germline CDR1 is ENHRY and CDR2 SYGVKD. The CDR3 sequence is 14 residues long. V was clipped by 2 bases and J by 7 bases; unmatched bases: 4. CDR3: CAISETGTGVTQYF. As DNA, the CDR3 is TGTGCCATCAGTGAGACGGGGACAGGGGTGACCCAGTACTTC.

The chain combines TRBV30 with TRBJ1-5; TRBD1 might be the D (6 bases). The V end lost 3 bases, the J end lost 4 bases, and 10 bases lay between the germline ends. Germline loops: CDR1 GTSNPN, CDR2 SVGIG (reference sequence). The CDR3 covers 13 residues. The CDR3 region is CAWRAQGNQPQHF. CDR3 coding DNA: TGTGCCTGGAGAGCACAGGGAAATCAGCCCCAGCATTTT.

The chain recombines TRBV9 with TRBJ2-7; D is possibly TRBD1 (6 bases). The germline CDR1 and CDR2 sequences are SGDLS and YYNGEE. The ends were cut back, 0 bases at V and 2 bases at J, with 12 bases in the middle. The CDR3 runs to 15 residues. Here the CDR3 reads CASSVEGQGAYEQYF. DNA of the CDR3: TGTGCCAGCAGCGTAGAGGGACAAGGGGCCTACGAGCAGTACTTC.

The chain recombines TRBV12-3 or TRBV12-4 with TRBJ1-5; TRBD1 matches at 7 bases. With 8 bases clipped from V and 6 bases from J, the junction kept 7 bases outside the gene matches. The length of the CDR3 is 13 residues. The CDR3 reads CASGQTGSQPQHF. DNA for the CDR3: TGTGCCAGCGGACAGACAGGGTCTCAGCCCCAGCATTTT.

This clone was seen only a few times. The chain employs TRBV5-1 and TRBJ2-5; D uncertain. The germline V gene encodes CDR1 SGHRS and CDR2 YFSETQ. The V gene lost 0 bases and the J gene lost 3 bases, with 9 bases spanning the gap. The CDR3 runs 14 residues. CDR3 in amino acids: CASSLGWAEETQYF. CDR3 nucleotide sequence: TGCGCCAGCAGCTTGGGGTGGGCAGAAGAGACCCAGTACTTC.

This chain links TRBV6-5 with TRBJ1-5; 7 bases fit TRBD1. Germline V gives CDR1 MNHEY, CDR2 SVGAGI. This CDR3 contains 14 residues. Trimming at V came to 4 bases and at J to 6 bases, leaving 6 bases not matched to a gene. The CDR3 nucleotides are TGTGCCAGCAGTTCAACAGGGGATCTTCAGCCCCAGCATTTT. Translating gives CASSSTGDLQPQHF.

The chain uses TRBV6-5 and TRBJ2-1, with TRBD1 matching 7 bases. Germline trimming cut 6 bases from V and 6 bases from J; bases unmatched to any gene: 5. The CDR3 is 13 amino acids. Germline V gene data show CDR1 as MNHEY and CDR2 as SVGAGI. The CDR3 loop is CASRMTGLNEQFF. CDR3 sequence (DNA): TGTGCCAGCAGGATGACAGGGCTCAATGAGCAGTTCTTC.

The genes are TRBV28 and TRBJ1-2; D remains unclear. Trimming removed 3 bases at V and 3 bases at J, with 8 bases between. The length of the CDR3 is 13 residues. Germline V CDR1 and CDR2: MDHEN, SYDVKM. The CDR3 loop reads CASSLISYYGYTF. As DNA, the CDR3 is TGTGCCAGCAGTTTGATTAGCTACTATGGCTACACCTTC.

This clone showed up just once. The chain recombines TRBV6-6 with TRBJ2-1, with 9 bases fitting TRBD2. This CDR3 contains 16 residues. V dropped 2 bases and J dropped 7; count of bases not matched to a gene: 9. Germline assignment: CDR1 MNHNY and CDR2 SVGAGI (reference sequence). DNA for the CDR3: TGTGCCAGCAGTTACGAGGGGGGACTAGCAGGGAATGAGCAGTTCTTC. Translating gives CASSYEGGLAGNEQFF.

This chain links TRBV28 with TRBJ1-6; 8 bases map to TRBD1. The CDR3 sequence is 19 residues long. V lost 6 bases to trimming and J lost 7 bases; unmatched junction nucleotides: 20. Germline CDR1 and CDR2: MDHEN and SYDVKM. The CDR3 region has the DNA TGTGCCAGCAGCGTAGTCCAGGGGGCGGCGCCGCGCGAAAATTCACCCCTCCACTTT. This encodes CASSVVQGAAPRENSPLHF.

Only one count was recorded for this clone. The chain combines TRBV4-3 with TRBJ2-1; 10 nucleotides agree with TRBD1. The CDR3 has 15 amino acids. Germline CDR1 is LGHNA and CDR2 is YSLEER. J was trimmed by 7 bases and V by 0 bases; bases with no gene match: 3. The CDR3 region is CASSQETGGWNEQFF. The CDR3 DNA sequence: TGCGCCAGCAGCCAAGAGACAGGGGGCTGGAATGAGCAGTTCTTC.

The CDR3 nucleotides are TGCGCCGGAAAACGGGACAAGGAATCGGACGAGCAGTACTTC. It codes for CAGKRDKESDEQYF. This sequence joins TRBV10-1 and TRBJ2-7, with D possibly matching TRBD1 (6 bases). V was trimmed by 11 bases and J by 5 bases, leaving 22 bases between them. This CDR3 comprises 14 residues. The germline CDR1 and CDR2 sequences are WNHNN and SYGVQD (reference sequence).

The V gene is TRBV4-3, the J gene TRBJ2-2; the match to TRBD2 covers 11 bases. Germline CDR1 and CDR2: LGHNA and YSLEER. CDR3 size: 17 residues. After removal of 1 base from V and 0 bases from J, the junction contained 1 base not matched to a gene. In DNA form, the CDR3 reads TGCGCCAGCAGCCAAGGTAGCGGGGGGGCGAACACCGGGGAGCTGTTTTTT. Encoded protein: CASSQGSGGANTGELFF.

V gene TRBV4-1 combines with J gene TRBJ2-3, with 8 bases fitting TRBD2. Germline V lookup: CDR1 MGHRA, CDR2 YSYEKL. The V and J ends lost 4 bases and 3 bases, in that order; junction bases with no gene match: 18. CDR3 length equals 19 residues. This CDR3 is CASSLTAPGGIGLTDTQYF. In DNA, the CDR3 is TGCGCCAGCAGCCTGACAGCACCGGGGGGGATCGGGTTGACAGATACGCAGTATTTT.

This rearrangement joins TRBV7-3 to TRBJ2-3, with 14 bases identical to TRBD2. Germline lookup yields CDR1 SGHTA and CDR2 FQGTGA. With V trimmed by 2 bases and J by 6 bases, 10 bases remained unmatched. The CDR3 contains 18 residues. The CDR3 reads CASSLSGTSGGSRDTQYF. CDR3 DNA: TGTGCCAGCAGCTTATCCGGGACTAGCGGGGGATCCCGGGATACGCAGTATTTT. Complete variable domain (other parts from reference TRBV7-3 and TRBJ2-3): GAGVSQTPSNKVTEKGKYVELRCDPISGHTALYWYRQSLGQGPEFLIYFQGTGAADDSGLPNDRFFAVRPEGSVSTLKIQRTERGDSAVYLCASSLSGTSGGSRDTQYFGPGTRLTVL.

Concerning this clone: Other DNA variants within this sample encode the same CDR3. The CDR3: CSVETGTGHYGYTF. The CDR3 nucleotides are TGCAGCGTTGAGACCGGGACAGGGCACTATGGCTACACCTTC. The chain couples TRBV29-1 to TRBJ1-2; 9 bases fit TRBD1. Germline V lookup: CDR1 SQVTM, CDR2 ANQGSEA. Trimming took 3 bases from V and 3 from J; bases not matched to a gene: 5. This CDR3 has 14 amino acids.

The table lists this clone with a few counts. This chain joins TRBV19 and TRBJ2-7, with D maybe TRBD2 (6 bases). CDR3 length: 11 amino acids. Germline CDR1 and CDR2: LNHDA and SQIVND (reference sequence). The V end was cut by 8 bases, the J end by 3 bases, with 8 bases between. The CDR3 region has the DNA TGTGCCAGTTGGGGAGGCTACGAGCAGTACTTC. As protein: CASWGGYEQYF. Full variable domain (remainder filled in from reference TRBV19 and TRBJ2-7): DGGITQSPKYLFRKEGQNVTLSCEQNLNHDAMYWYRQDPGQGLRLIYYSQIVNDFQKGDIAEGYSVSREKKESFPLTVTSAQKNPTAFYLCASWGGYEQYFGPGTRLTVT.

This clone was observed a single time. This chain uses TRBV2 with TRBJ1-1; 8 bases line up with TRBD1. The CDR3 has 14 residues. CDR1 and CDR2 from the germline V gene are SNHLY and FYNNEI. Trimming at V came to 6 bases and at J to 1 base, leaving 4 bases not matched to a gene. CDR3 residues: CASRRQGSNTEAFF. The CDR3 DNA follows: TGTGCCAGCAGAAGACAGGGGTCGAACACTGAAGCTTTCTTT.

In DNA, the CDR3 is TGTGCCAGCAGCGTATATCAGGGGTCTCTCGCCGGAAACACCATATATTTT. This gives the protein CASSVYQGSLAGNTIYF. The chain links TRBV9 to TRBJ1-3; possible D gene TRBD1, 6 bases. This CDR3 is 17 amino acids long. The ends were cut back, 1 base at V and 4 bases at J, with 18 bases in the middle. Germline V gene sequence: CDR1 SGDLS, CDR2 YYNGEE.

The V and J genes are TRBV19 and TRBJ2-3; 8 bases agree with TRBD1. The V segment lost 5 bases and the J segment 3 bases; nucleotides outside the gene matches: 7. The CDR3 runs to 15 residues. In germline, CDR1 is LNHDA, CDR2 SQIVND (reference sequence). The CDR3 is CASSSTGEWTDTQYF. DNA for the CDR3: TGTGCCAGTAGTTCGACAGGGGAGTGGACAGATACGCAGTATTTT.

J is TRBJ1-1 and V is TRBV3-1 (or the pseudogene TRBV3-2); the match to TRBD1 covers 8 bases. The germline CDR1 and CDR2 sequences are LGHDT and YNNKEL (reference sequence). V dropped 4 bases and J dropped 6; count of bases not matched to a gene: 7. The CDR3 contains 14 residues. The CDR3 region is CASSPGQGSAEAFF. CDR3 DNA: TGTGCCAGCAGCCCCGGACAGGGCTCGGCTGAAGCTTTCTTT.

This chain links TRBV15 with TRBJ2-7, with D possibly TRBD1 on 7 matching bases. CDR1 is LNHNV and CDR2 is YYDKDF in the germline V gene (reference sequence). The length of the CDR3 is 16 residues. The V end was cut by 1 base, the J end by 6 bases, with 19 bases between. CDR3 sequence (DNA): TGTGCCACCAGCAGAGTGGTCCGACAGGGAGGCAGCGAGCAGTACTTC. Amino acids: CATSRVVRQGGSEQYF.

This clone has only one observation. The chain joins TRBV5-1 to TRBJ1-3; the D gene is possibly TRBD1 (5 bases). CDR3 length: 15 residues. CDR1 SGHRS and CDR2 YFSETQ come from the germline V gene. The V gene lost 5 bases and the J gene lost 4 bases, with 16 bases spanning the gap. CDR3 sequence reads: CASRQVAGPGNTIYF. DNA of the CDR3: TGCGCCAGCAGGCAAGTCGCGGGGCCCGGAAACACCATATATTTT. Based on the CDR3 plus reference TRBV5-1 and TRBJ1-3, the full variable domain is KAGVTQTPRYLIKTRGQQVTLSCSPISGHRSVSWYQQTPGQGLQFLFEYFSETQRNKGNFPGRFSGRQFSNSRSEMNVSTLELGDSALYLCASRQVAGPGNTIYFGEGSWLTVV.

The DNA of the CDR3 is TGCGCCAGCAGCCTAGACAGATATGGCTACACCTTC. It encodes CASSLDRYGYTF. The V call is TRBV5-1, the J call TRBJ1-2; a weak D match, TRBD1 (5 bases). Germline lookup yields CDR1 SGHRS and CDR2 YFSETQ. The V end was cut by 4 bases, the J end by 5 bases, with 9 bases between. The CDR3 length is 12 residues.

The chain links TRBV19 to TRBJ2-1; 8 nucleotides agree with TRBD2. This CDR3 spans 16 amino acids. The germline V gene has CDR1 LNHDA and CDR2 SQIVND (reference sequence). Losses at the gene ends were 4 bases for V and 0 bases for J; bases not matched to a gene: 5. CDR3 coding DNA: TGTGCCAGTAGTACCCCAGCGGGAGTCTCCTACAATGAGCAGTTCTTC. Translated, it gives CASSTPAGVSYNEQFF. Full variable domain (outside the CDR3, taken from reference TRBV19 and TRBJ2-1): DGGITQSPKYLFRKEGQNVTLSCEQNLNHDAMYWYRQDPGQGLRLIYYSQIVNDFQKGDIAEGYSVSREKKESFPLTVTSAQKNPTAFYLCASSTPAGVSYNEQFFGPGTRLTVL.